This T cell receptor (beta chain) was captured by sequencing in a study of cytomegalovirus exposure and HLA in healthy donors. Overall study results and limits: Earlier findings revealed that most TCR beta V segments proved productive either about 87% or about 30% of the time. The study assumed roughly uniform donor sequencing depth for presence/absence analyses. A later analysis found that most CMV-associated TCR beta chains appeared HLA-restricted.

The CDR3 contains 19 residues. V was pared by 1 base and J by 2 bases, with 12 bases of the junction left unmatched. CDR1 is LNHNV, CDR2 YYDKDF, per germline (reference sequence). Amplification used 60 Vbeta primers and 13 Jbeta primers. Method: immunoSEQ multiplex PCR; TCRdb's copy keeps in-frame clones and lacks some. The sample table includes some 82,000 clones. To note about this clone: Its matching antigen is unknown.

Material for sequencing was PBMCs. This sequence was found in a woman in her twenties or thirties in good health and CMV-seronegative. V is TRBV15 and J is TRBJ2-7; 12 bases match TRBD1. CDR3 bases: TGTGCCACCAGCAGAGTCGGGGACAGGGGGCCATACGTAGCCTACGAGCAGTACTTC. Translation: CATSRVGDRGPYVAYEQYF.